Sequencing of this TCR beta chain was carried out in a study of T cell responses to AZD1222 COVID-19 vaccine (TCRdb year 2021). About the investigation overall: AZD1222 recipients with second doses at about 4 weeks or about 12 weeks were pooled, because spike-specific TCR depth and breadth did not differ between schedules. A total of just over 230 trial participants underwent TCR sequencing, of whom around 210 had received two doses of AZD1222 and around 25 had received two doses of the MenACWY control vaccine. Trial participants were enrolled by age into 18-55, 56-69 and 70-plus year subgroups, with 148, 28 and 57 TCR-sequenced participants respectively. Paper-wide results and their limitations: In the small 56-69-year group, the increase in depth fell short of significance, most likely because of low power. Participants were mostly white British and included more females than males, and it was suggested by the authors that clonal diversity may have been underestimated. Nearly half of unique spike-specific TCRs reportedly recognized epitopes outside regions mutated in the B.1.351 and B.1.1.7 variants. After two AZD1222 doses, both the breadth and the depth of spike-specific TCRs were significantly higher than at day 0 and than in MenACWY recipients. No day 14 peak-response samples were available, so repertoires were characterized only after the peak T cell response. Vaccine-associated CD4 TCRs spanned the whole spike protein, with dominant responses in regions 160-218 and 743-854. Conclusions about previously exposed vaccinees are limited because only a handful of AZD1222 recipients were SARS-CoV-2 seropositive at baseline.

Interpreted using the paper, the time point label stands for: baseline before first vaccination. Vaccinee samples came from UK trials COV001 and COV002, including a single-blind randomized controlled phase 2/3 trial of AZD1222 (ChAdOx1 nCoV-19) in healthy adults. For TCRbeta chain sequencing, PBMC samples from trial participants were taken at day 0 and at day 28 after the second dose. Concerning this clone: This clone's antigen is unknown. No much larger clone is present one base from it, and per-base qualities are unavailable.

Sequences GTSNPN (CDR1) and SVGIG (CDR2) are obtained from the germline V gene (reference sequence). Relative to germline, V is 5 bases shorter and J is 0 bases shorter, with 16 bases between their ends. Counted from cysteine to phenylalanine, this CDR3 has 15 amino acids. Left in the record is the CDR3 DNA by itself, 45 bases read in frame from the first base. The CDR3 regions of human TCRbeta chains were analyzed by immunosequencing. The authors' pipeline ran thus. Repertoire TCRs were checked for matches against a reference library of SARS-CoV-2-specific TCRs that had been generated using the MIRA antigen-specificity platform. Breadth meant the fraction of unique TCRs that were SARS-CoV-2-associated, whereas depth meant the fraction of total T cells that were SARS-CoV-2-associated. Using the MIRA data, each spike-specific TCR was mapped to the spike region that the TCR reacts to and placed in a CD4 or CD8 class. Log10-transformed breadth and depth values were compared by one-way ANOVA with Sidak's multiple comparisons tests. Sourced from immuneACCESS, this table was stored by TCRdb with only in-frame sequences that have V and J called. A share of the clones is absent; for the studies checked, an unresolved V gene accounts for under half, and the remainder has no known explanation. The V and J calls and clone size come from that table; D and trimming were worked out from the DNA. The sample includes roughly 100,000 clones, with roughly 93% observed a single time. The ten largest clones take up approximately 5% of the sample.

The V gene is TRBV30 and the J gene is TRBJ1-2, with TRBD1 tentatively as D gene (5 bases match). The material sequenced was peripheral blood, taken on day 0 of AZD1222 vaccination. This receptor was obtained from an adult in good health. The DNA reads TGTGCCTGGGGAAGGGACGGTCGGTCTAACTATGGCTACACCTTC. This is translated as CAWGRDGRSNYGYTF. With the portions outside the CDR3 filled from the reference TRBV30 and TRBJ1-2 genes, the complete variable region becomes SQTIHQWPATLVQPVGSPLSLECTVEGTSNPNLYWYRQAAGRGLQLLFYSVGIGQISSEVPQNLSASRPQDRQFILSSKKLLLSDSGFYLCAWGRDGRSNYGYTFGSGTRLTVV.